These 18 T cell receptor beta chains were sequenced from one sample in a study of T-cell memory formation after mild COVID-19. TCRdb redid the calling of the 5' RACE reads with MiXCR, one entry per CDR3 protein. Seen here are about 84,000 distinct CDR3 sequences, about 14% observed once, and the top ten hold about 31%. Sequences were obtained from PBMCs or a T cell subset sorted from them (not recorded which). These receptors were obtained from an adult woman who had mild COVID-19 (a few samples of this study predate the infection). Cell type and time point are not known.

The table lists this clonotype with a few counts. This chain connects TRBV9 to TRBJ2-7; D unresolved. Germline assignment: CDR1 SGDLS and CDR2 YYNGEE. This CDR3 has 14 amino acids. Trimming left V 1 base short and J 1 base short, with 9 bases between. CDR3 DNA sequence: TGTGCCAGCAGCGTAACCGGGTCATCCTACGAGCAGTACTTC. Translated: CASSVTGSSYEQYF.

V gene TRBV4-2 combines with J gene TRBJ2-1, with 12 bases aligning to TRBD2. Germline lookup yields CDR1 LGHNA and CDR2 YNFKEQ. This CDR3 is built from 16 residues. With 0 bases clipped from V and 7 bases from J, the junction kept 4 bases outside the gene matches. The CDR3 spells CASSQEGLAGWNEQFF. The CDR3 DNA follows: TGTGCCAGCAGCCAAGAGGGACTAGCGGGCTGGAATGAGCAGTTCTTC.

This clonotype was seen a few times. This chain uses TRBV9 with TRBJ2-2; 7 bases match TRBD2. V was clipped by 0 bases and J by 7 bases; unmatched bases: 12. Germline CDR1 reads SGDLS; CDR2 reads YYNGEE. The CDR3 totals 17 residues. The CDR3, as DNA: TGTGCCAGCAGCGTAGGGAGAGAGGGAGGGCGTAACGGGGAGCTGTTTTTT. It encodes CASSVGREGGRNGELFF.

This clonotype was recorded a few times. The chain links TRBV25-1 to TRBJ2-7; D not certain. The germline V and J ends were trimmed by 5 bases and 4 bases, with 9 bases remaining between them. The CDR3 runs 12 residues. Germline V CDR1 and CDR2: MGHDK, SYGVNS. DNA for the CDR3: TGTGCCAGCAGTTCCCACGGTTACGAGCAGTACTTC. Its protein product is CASSSHGYEQYF.

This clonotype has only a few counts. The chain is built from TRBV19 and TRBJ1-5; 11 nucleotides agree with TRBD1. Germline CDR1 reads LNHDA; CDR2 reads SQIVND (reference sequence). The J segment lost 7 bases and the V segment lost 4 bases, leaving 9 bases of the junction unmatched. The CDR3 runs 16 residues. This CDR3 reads CASSTPDRGLRQPQHF. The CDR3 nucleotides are TGTGCCAGTAGTACCCCGGACAGGGGGCTCCGGCAGCCCCAGCATTTT. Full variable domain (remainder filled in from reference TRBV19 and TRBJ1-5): DGGITQSPKYLFRKEGQNVTLSCEQNLNHDAMYWYRQDPGQGLRLIYYSQIVNDFQKGDIAEGYSVSREKKESFPLTVTSAQKNPTAFYLCASSTPDRGLRQPQHFGDGTRLSIL.

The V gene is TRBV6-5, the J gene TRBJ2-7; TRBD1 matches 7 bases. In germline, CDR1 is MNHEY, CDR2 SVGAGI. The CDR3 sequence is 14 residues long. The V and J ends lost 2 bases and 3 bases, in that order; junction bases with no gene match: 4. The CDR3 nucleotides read TGTGCCAGCAGTTACGGGCAGGGGGTCTACGAGCAGTACTTC. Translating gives CASSYGQGVYEQYF.

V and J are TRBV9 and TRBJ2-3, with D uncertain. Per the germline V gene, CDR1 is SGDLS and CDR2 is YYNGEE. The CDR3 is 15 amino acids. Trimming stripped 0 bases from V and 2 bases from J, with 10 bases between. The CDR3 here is CASSVAGTSTDTQYF. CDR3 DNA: TGTGCCAGCAGCGTAGCGGGCACCTCCACAGATACGCAGTATTTT.

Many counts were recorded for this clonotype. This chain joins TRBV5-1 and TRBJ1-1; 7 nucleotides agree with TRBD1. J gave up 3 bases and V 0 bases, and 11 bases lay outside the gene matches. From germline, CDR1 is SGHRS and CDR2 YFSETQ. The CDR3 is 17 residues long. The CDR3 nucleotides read TGCGCCAGCAGCTTGGCCAACGAAGGGACAGCGGACACTGAAGCTTTCTTT. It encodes CASSLANEGTADTEAFF.

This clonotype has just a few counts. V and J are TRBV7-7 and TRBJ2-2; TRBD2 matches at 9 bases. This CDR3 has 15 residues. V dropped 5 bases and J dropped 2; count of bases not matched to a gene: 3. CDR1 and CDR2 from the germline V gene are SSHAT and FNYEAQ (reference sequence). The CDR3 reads CASSPLAGNTGELFF. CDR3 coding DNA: TGTGCCAGCAGCCCCCTAGCGGGAAACACCGGGGAGCTGTTTTTT.

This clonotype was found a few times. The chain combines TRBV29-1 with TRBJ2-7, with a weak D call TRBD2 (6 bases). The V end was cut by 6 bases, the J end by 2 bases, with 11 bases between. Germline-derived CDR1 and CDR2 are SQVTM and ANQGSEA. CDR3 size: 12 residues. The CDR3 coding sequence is TGCAGCGTCCTAGCGTGGGCCTACGAGCAGTACTTC. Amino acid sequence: CSVLAWAYEQYF.

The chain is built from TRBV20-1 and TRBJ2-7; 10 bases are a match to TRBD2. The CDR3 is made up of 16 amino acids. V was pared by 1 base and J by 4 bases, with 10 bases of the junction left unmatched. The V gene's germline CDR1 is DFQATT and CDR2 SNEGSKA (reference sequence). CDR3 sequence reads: CSARAIGASGSYEQYF. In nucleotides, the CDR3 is TGCAGTGCTAGAGCCATAGGGGCTAGCGGGAGTTACGAGCAGTACTTC.

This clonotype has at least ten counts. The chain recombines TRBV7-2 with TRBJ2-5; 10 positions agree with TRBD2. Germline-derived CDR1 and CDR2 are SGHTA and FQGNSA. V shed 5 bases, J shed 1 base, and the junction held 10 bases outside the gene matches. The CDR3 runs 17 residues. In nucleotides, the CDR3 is TGTGCCAGCAGCGCAGCGGGACTAGCGTTTGTCCAAGAGACCCAGTACTTC. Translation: CASSAAGLAFVQETQYF.

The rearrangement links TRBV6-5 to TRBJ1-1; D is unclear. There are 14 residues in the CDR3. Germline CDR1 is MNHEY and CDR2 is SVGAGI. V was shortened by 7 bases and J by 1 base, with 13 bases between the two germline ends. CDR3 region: CASNEVRTNTEAFF. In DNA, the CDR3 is TGTGCCAGCAACGAAGTTAGGACGAACACTGAAGCTTTCTTT.

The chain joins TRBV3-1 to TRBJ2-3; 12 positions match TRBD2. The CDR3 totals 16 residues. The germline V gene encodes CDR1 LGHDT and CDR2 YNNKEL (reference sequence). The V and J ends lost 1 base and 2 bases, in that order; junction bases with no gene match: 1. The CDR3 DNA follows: TGTGCCAGCAGCCAAGGACTAGCGGGGGCCACAGATACGCAGTATTTT. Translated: CASSQGLAGATDTQYF.

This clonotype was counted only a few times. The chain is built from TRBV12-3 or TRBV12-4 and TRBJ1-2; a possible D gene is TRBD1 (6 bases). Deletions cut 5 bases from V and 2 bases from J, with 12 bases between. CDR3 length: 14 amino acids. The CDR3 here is CASSTDRRNYGYTF. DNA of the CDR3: TGTGCCAGCAGTACGGACAGACGAAACTATGGCTACACCTTC.

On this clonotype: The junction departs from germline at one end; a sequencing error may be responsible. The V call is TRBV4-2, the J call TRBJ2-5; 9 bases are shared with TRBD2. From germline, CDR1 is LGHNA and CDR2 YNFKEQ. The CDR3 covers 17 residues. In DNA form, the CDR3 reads TGTGCCAGCAGCCAAGATCCCAGCGGGGGGATACAAGAGACCAAGTACTTC. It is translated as CASSQDPSGGIQETKYF.

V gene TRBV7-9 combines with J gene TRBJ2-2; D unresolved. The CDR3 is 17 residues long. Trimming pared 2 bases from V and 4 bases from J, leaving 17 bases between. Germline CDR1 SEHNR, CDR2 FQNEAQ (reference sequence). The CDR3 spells CASSLTHALSITGELFF. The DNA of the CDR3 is TGTGCCAGCAGCTTAACGCACGCCCTGAGCATCACCGGGGAGCTGTTTTTT.

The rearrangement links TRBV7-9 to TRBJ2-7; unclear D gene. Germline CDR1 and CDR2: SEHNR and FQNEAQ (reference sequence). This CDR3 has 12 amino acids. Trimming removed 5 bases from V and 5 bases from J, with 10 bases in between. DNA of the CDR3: TGTGCCAGCAGCCGTGGGGTTCACGAGCAGTACTTC. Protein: CASSRGVHEQYF.